This note documents a single TCR beta chain sequence. Libraries were prepared by immunoSEQ multiplex PCR; TCRdb keeps only in-frame clonotypes and omits some of them. Of 150,000 to 200,000 clones listed, about 88% are singletons. One Seattle source followed patients from active infection through their disease course. CDR1 and CDR2 (germline): MDHEN, SYDVKM. The V end lost 4 bases, the J end lost 10 bases, and 20 bases lay between the germline ends. The CDR3 loop spans 15 amino acids. This entry is derived from a study of blood T cell repertoires in COVID-19. The sequence came from a woman over 75 with COVID-19, enrolled during active disease. V gene TRBV28 combines with J gene TRBJ2-1; D perhaps matches TRBD2 (6 bases). The specimen sequenced was peripheral blood. CDR3 amino acids: CASSSRSGREGEQFF. DNA for the CDR3: TGTGCCAGCAGTTCCCGTAGCGGTAGGGAAGGGGAGCAGTTCTTC. Using reference TRBV28 and TRBJ2-1 for the parts outside the CDR3, the full variable domain is DVKVTQSSRYLVKRTGEKVFLECVQDMDHENMFWYRQDPGLGLRLIYFSYDVKMKEKGDIPEGYSVSREKKERFSLILESASTNQTSMYLCASSSRSGREGEQFFGPGTRLTVL.